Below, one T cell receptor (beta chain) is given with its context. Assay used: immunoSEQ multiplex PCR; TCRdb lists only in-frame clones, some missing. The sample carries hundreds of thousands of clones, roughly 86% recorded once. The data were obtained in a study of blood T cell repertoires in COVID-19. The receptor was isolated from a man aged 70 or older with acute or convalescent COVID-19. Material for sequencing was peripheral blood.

CDR3 nucleotides: TGCGCCAGCAGCCAAGATCTGGGCAGGGCGAACACTGAAGCTTTCTTT. Translating gives CASSQDLGRANTEAFF. The J gene is TRBJ1-1, the V gene TRBV4-3, with D possibly being TRBD1 (5 bases). Trimming stripped 0 bases from V and 1 base from J, with 12 bases between. The CDR3 is made up of 16 amino acids. CDR1 is LGHNA and CDR2 is YSLEER in the germline V gene.